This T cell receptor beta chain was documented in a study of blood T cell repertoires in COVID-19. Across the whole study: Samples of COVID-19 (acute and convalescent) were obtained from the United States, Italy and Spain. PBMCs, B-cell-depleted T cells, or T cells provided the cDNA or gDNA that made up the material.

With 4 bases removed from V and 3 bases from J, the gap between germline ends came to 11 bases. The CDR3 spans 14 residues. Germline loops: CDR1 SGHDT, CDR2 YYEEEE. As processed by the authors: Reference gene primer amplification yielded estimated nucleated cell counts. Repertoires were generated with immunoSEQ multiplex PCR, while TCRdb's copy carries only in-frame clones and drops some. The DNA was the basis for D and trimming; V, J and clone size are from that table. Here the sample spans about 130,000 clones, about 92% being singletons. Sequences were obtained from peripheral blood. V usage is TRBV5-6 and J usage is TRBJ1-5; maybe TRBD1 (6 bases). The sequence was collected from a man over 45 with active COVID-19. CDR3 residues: CASSKTGYNQPQHF. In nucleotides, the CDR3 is TGTGCCAGCAGCAAGACAGGCTACAATCAGCCCCAGCATTTT.